The clone carrying this TCR beta chain was observed once. Its antigen is not identified. V lost 1 base and J lost 8, with 9 bases in between. Germline CDR1 and CDR2: SNHLY and FYNNEI. CDR3 length: 13 amino acids. Using immunoSEQ multiplex PCR, the repertoire was profiled, and TCRdb retains in-frame clones only, with some absent. The data hold 9,500 to 15,000 clones, with about 85% observed a single time. The source of the sample is a study of immune evolution from preneoplasia to lung adenocarcinoma. Study-wide findings and caveats: Top clone frequencies peaked in normal lung, apparently declining through invasive adenocarcinoma.

The receptor was derived from a person between 50 and 69 years old with lung adenocarcinoma. Sequencing input: FFPE tissue from an adenomatous hyperplasia lung lesion. Subset specified: atypical adenomatous hyperplasia (AAH), lung preneoplasia. The rearrangement uses TRBV2 and TRBJ2-1; no definite D call. The DNA for the CDR3 is TGTGCCAGCAGTGAAGGGGGAAGCGATGAGCAGTTCTTC. This gives the protein CASSEGGSDEQFF.